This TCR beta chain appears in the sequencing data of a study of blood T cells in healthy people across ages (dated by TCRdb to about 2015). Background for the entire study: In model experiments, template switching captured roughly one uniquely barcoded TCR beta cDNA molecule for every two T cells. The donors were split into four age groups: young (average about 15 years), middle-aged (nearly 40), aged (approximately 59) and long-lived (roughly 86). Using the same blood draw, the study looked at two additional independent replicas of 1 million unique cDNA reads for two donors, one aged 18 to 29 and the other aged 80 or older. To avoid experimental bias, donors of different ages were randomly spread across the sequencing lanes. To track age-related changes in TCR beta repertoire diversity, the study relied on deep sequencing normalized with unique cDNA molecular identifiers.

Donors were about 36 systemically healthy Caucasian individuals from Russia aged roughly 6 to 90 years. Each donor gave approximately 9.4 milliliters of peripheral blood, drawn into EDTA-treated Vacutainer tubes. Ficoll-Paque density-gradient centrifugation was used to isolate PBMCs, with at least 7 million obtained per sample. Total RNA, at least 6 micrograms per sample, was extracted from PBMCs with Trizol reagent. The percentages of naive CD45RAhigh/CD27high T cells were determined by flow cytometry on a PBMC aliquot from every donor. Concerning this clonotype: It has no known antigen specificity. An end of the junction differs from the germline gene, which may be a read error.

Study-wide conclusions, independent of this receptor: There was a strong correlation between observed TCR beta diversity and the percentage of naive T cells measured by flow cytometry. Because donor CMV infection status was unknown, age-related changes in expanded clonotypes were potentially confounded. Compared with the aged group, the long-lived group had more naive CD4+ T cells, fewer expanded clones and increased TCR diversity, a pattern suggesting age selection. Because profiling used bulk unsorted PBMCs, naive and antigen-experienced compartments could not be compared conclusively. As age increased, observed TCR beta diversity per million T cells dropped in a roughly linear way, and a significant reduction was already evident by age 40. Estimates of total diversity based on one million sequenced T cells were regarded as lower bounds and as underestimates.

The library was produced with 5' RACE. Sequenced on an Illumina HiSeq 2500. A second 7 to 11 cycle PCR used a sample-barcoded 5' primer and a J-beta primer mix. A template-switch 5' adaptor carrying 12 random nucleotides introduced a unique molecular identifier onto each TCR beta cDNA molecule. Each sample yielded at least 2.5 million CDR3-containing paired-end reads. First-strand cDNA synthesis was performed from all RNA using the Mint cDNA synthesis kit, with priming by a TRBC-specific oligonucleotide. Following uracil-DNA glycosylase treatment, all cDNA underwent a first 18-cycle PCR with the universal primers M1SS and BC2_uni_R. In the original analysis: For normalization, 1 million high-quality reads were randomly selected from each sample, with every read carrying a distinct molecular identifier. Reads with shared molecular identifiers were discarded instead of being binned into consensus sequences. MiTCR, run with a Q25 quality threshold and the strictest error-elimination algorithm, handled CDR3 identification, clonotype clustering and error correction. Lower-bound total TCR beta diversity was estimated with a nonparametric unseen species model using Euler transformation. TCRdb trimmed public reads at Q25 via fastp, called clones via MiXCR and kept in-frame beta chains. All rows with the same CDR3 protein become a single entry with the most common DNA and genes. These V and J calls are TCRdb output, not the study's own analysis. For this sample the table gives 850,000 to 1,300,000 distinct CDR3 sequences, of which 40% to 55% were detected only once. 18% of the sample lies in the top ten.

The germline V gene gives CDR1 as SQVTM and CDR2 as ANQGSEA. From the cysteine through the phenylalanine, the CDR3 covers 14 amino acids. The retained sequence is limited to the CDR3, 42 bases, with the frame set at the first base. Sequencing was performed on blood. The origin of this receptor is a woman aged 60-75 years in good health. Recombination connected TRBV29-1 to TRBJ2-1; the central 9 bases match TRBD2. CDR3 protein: CSVAGGPTGNERFF. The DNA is TGCAGCGTGGCGGGAGGGCCTACGGGCAATGAGCGGTTCTTC.